This T cell receptor (beta chain) was sequenced during a study of blood T cell repertoires in COVID-19. The data were produced by immunoSEQ multiplex PCR, yet TCRdb's version contains in-frame clones alone and is incomplete. The table has approximately 74,000 clones, roughly 86% seen once; the top ten hold approximately 1.8%. Germline V gives CDR1 SGHRS, CDR2 YFSETQ. The CDR3 is 14 amino acids. J was trimmed by 4 bases and V by 4 bases; bases with no gene match: 7. The sequence was obtained from a woman aged 55-69 years with acute or convalescent COVID-19. Sequenced input: peripheral blood. The chain employs TRBV5-1 and TRBJ1-2; 7 nucleotides match TRBD1. The CDR3 loop is CASSRETGSYGYTF. The CDR3 nucleotides are TGCGCCAGCAGCCGGGAGACAGGGAGCTATGGCTACACCTTC.